The clone carrying this T cell receptor beta chain turned up a few times. What it binds is not known. Within the sample, other DNA sequences also encode this same CDR3. This record comes from a study of beta chain features in type 1 diabetes. Points from the study as a whole: VDJ junctions in type 1 diabetes patients carried more deletions and fewer insertions.

Averaging roughly 110 mL, one heparinised blood draw was given by each donor. Sequencing targeted expressed TCRB transcripts, as all isolated RNA had been reverse transcribed. The data were produced by immunoSEQ multiplex PCR, yet TCRdb's version contains in-frame clones alone and is incomplete. This sample has around 340,000 clones; 6.5% to 10% occur once, and the top ten carry 0.44%. Germline CDR1 reads MDHEN; CDR2 reads SYDVKM. With 6 bases removed from V and 4 bases from J, the gap between germline ends came to 12 bases. CDR3 length equals 13 residues. The sequence derives from a woman between 18 and 30 years old in good health. This chain uses TRBV28 with TRBJ1-2, with TRBD1 as a possible D gene (6 bases). Sequenced sample: central memory CD4+ T cells from blood. CDR3 DNA: TGTGCCAGCAGGAAACAGGGCAGCTATGGCTACACCTTC. Its translation is CASRKQGSYGYTF.